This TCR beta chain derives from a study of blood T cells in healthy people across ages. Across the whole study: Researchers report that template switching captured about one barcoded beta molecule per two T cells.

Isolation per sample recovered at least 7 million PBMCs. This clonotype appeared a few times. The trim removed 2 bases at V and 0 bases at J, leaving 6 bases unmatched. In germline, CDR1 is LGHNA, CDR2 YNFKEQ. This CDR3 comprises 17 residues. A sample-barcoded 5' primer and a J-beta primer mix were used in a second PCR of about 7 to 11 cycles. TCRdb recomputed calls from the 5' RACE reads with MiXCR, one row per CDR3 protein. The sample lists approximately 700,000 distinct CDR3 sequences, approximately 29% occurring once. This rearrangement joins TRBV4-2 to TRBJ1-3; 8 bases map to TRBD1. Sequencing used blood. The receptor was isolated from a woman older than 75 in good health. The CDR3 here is CASSQTGQGLSGNTIYF. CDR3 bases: TGTGCCAGCAGCCAAACAGGACAGGGTCTCTCTGGAAACACCATATATTTT.